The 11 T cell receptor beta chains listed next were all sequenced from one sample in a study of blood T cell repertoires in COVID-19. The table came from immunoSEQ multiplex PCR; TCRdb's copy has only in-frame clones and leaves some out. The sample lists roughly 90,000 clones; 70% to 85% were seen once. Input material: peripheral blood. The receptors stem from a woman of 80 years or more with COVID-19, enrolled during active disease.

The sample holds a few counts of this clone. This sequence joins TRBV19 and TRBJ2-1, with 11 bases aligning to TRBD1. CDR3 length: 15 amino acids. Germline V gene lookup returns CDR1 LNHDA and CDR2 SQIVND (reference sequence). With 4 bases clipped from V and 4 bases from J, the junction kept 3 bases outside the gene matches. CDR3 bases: TGTGCCAGTAGTAGGGGACAGGGGGGGTACAATGAGCAGTTCTTC. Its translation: CASSRGQGGYNEQFF.

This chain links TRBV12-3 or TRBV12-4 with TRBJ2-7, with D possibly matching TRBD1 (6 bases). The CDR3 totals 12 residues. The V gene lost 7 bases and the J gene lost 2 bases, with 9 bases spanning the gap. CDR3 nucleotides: TGTGCCAGCACCAGGGGAACCTACGAGCAGTACTTC. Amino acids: CASTRGTYEQYF.

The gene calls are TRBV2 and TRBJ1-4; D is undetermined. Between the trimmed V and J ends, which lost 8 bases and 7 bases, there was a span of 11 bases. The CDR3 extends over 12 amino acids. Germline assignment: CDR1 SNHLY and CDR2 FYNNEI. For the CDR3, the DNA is TGTGCCAGCGGAGGCGGAGGTGAAAAACTGTTTTTT. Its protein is CASGGGGEKLFF. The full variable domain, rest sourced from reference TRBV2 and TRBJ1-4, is EPEVTQTPSHQVTQMGQEVILRCVPISNHLYFYWYRQILGQKVEFLVSFYNNEISEKSEIFDDQFSVERPDGSNFTLKIRSTKLEDSAMYFCASGGGGEKLFFGSGTQLSVL.

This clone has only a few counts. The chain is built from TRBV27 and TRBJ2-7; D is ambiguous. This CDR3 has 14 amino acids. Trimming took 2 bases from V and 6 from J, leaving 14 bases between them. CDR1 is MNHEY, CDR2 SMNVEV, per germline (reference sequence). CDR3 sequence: CASSLMGPLSEQYF. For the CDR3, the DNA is TGTGCCAGCAGTTTAATGGGCCCGCTGTCCGAGCAGTACTTC.

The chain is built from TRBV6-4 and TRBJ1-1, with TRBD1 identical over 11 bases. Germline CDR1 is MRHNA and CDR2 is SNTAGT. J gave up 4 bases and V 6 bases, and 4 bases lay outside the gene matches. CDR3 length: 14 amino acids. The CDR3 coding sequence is TGTGCCAGCAGCCTGGGACAGGGGGGCACTGAAGCTTTCTTT. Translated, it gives CASSLGQGGTEAFF.

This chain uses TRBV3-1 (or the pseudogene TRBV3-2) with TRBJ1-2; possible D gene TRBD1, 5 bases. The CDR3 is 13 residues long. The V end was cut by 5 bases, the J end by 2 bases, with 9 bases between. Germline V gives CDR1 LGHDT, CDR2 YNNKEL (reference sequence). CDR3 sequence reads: CASSKTVNYGYTF. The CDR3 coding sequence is TGTGCCAGCAGCAAGACAGTCAACTATGGCTACACCTTC.

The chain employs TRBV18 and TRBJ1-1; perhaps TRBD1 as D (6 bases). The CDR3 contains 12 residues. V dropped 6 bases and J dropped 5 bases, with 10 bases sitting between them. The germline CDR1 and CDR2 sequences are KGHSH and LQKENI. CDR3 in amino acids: CASSRDRTEAFF. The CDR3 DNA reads TGTGCCAGCTCTCGTGACAGGACTGAAGCTTTCTTT.

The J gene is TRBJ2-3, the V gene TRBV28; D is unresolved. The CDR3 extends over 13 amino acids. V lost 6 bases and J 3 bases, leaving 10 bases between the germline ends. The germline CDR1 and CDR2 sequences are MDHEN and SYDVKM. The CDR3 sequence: CASSLTWTDTQYF. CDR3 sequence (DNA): TGTGCCAGCAGCCTTACATGGACAGATACGCAGTATTTT. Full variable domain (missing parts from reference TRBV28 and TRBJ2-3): DVKVTQSSRYLVKRTGEKVFLECVQDMDHENMFWYRQDPGLGLRLIYFSYDVKMKEKGDIPEGYSVSREKKERFSLILESASTNQTSMYLCASSLTWTDTQYFGPGTRLTVL.

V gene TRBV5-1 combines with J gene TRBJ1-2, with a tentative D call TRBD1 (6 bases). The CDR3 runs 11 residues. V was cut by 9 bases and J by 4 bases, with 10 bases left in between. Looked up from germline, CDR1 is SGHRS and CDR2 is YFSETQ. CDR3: CATGTTYGYTF. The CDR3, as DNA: TGCGCCACCGGGACAACCTATGGCTACACCTTC.

The CDR3 bases are TGTGCCAGCTCACCACCGGGCCTAGCCAAAAACATTCAGTACTTC. This encodes CASSPPGLAKNIQYF. The rearrangement links TRBV18 to TRBJ2-4; D not certain. V lost 0 bases, J lost 0 bases, and 6 bases lay in between. Germline V lookup: CDR1 KGHSH, CDR2 LQKENI. The CDR3 has 15 residues.

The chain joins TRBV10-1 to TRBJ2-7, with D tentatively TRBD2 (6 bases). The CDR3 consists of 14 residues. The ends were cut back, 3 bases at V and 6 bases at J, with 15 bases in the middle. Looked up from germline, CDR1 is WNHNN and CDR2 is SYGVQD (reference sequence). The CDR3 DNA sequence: TGCGCCAGCAGTGACACCGGGACTTCTACCGAGCAGTACTTC. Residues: CASSDTGTSTEQYF.